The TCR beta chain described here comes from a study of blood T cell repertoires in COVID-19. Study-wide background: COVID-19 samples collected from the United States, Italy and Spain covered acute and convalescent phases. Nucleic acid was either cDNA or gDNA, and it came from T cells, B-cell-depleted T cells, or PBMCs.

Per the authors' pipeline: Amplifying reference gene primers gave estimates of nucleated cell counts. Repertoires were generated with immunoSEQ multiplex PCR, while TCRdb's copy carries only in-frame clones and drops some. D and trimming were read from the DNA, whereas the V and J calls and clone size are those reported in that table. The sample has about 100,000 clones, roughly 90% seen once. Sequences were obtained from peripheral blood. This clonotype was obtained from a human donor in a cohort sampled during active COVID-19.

CDR3 protein: CASSSDLAEGSYNEQFF. Here the CDR3 DNA reads TGTGCCAGCAGTTCGGATTTGGCGGAGGGTTCCTACAATGAGCAGTTCTTC. The chain uses TRBV11-2 and TRBJ2-1, with D maybe TRBD2 (6 bases). V dropped 6 bases and J dropped 1 base, with 19 bases sitting between them. The germline gives CDR1 SGHAT, CDR2 FQNNGV. The CDR3 is made up of 17 amino acids.